These 16 T cell receptor beta chains were all obtained from the same sample, sequenced in a study of post-analysis software for immune sequencing data. Study outcomes and limitations: Four or five TRBV segments, including TRBV5-6, TRBV5-1 and TRBV20-1, were more frequent in patients than controls.

No antigen is known for these receptors. Unique molecular identifiers were present in the TCR beta cDNA libraries. A single record per CDR3 protein comes from TCRdb applying MiXCR to the PCR reads. The repertoire holds about 810,000 distinct CDR3 sequences, with approximately 53% as singletons. The sequencing sample was made of blood. Every receptor here comes from a girl between 5 and 17 years old with multiple sclerosis.

This clonotype was seen just once. The V and J genes are TRBV11-2 and TRBJ2-1, with TRBD2 matching 8 bases. The CDR3 is 16 amino acids. Germline CDR1 reads SGHAT; CDR2 reads FQNNGV. The V and J ends lost 5 bases and 6 bases, in that order; junction bases with no gene match: 12. In nucleotides, the CDR3 is TGTGCCAGCAGCCAAGGGGGGCTAGCGGGCCTCAATGAGCAGTTCTTC. Its protein is CASSQGGLAGLNEQFF.

This clonotype was found once. This sequence joins TRBV2 and TRBJ1-5, with a weak D call TRBD1 (6 bases). V shed 4 bases and J shed 3 bases, with 13 bases lying between them. This CDR3 contains 15 residues. Germline V CDR1 and CDR2: SNHLY, FYNNEI. The chain's CDR3 is CASSVEGGLNQPQHF. CDR3 sequence (DNA): TGTGCCAGCAGTGTTGAGGGGGGCCTCAATCAGCCCCAGCATTTT.

The rearrangement joins TRBV4-1 to TRBJ1-1; 9 bases are shared with TRBD1. The germline CDR1 and CDR2 sequences are MGHRA and YSYEKL. The CDR3 covers 14 residues. The J segment lost 10 bases and the V segment lost 3 bases, leaving 9 bases of the junction unmatched. This CDR3 reads CASSHVNRGLAAFF. DNA of the CDR3: TGCGCCAGCAGCCACGTGAACAGGGGGCTGGCAGCTTTCTTT.

The sample holds a few counts of this clonotype. The chain links TRBV6-6 to TRBJ2-3; 10 nucleotides align to TRBD2. V gave up 0 bases and J gave up 1 base; unmatched junction bases: 1. Germline-derived CDR1 and CDR2 are MNHNY and SVGAGI (reference sequence). CDR3 length: 16 amino acids. The CDR3 DNA is TGTGCCAGCAGTTACTCCACTAGCGGGGGCACAGATACGCAGTATTTT. Its translation: CASSYSTSGGTDTQYF.

In its sample, this clonotype was seen a few times. This chain joins TRBV27 and TRBJ2-1, with D possibly called TRBD1 or TRBD2 (5 bases each). CDR3 length: 16 residues. Trimming removed 2 bases at V and 1 base at J, with 12 bases between. The germline V gene has CDR1 MNHEY and CDR2 SMNVEV (reference sequence). The CDR3 loop reads CASSLVGVGSYNEQFF. CDR3 nucleotides: TGTGCCAGCAGTTTAGTGGGGGTTGGGTCCTACAATGAGCAGTTCTTC.

This clonotype was found once. The chain is built from TRBV5-1 and TRBJ2-5; perhaps TRBD1 as D (7 bases). The CDR3 has 15 amino acids. CDR1 and CDR2 from the germline V gene are SGHRS and YFSETQ. The ends were cut back, 2 bases at V and 1 base at J, with 12 bases in the middle. CDR3 bases: TGCGCCAGCAGCTTCCCAGGGGGGATCCAAGAGACCCAGTACTTC. Its translation is CASSFPGGIQETQYF.

This clonotype was counted only a few times. The V gene is TRBV5-1, the J gene TRBJ2-1; D may be TRBD1 (5 bases). The V and J ends lost 4 bases and 13 bases respectively, with 18 bases between them. The CDR3 is 13 amino acids. The germline V gene encodes CDR1 SGHRS and CDR2 YFSETQ. CDR3 in DNA: TGCGCCAGCAGCCAAGACAGCTCCCCCCACCAGTTCTTC. It is translated as CASSQDSSPHQFF.

This sequence joins TRBV4-1 and TRBJ2-7; TRBD1 is a possible D gene (6 bases). The ends were cut back, 3 bases at V and 4 bases at J, with 19 bases in the middle. Germline CDR1 and CDR2: MGHRA and YSYEKL. This CDR3 is 16 amino acids long. Here the CDR3 reads CASSHPSMTGLYEQYF. The CDR3 DNA sequence: TGCGCCAGCAGCCACCCCTCGATGACAGGATTATACGAGCAGTACTTC.

This clonotype appeared a single time. The chain employs TRBV12-3 or TRBV12-4 and TRBJ1-2, with 7 bases that match TRBD1. This CDR3 comprises 14 residues. The ends lost 3 bases at V and 6 bases at J; junction bases unmatched: 7. The CDR3 protein is CASSFGTVGHGYTF. The CDR3 DNA reads TGTGCCAGCAGTTTTGGGACAGTAGGGCATGGCTACACCTTC.

V gene TRBV12-3 or TRBV12-4 combines with J gene TRBJ1-5, with 10 bases aligning to TRBD1. V was clipped by 8 bases and J by 2 bases; unmatched bases: 18. The CDR3 length is 19 residues. The CDR3 reads CASGLTPGQGPQGNQPQHF. The DNA of the CDR3 is TGTGCCAGCGGACTTACACCGGGACAGGGGCCCCAAGGCAATCAGCCCCAGCATTTT.

The chain recombines TRBV12-3 or TRBV12-4 with TRBJ2-1; possible D gene TRBD1, 5 bases. The DNA end lines up better with TRBJ2-7; the J call may be wrong. CDR3 length: 14 amino acids. CDR3: CASTQGVDGYEQYF. In nucleotides, the CDR3 is TGTGCCAGCACCCAAGGGGTAGATGGGTACGAGCAGTACTTC.

This clonotype occurred a few times. The chain employs TRBV20-1 and TRBJ2-7; D gene uncertain. This CDR3 region has 14 residues. The germline V gene encodes CDR1 DFQATT and CDR2 SNEGSKA (reference sequence). Trimming pared 5 bases from V and 3 bases from J, leaving 17 bases between. CDR3 nucleotides: TGCAGTGCTTCCTGGGATTCTGCGGTCTACGAGCAGTACTTC. It specifies CSASWDSAVYEQYF.

This clonotype turned up a few times. The CDR3 DNA reads TGTGCCAGCAGCAACGGACAGGGGTCAGGGGCCAACGTCCTGACTTTC. As protein: CASSNGQGSGANVLTF. The chain is built from TRBV7-9 and TRBJ2-6, with 9 positions matching TRBD1. This CDR3 contains 16 residues. Germline CDR1 SEHNR, CDR2 FQNEAQ (reference sequence). Trimming at V came to 5 bases and at J to 4 bases, leaving 6 bases not matched to a gene.

V and J are TRBV5-1 and TRBJ2-3; D ambiguous. The CDR3 covers 13 residues. Per the germline V gene, CDR1 is SGHRS and CDR2 is YFSETQ. The ends were cut back, 3 bases at V and 7 bases at J, with 12 bases in the middle. The CDR3 sequence is CASSSYTANTQYF. The CDR3 DNA reads TGCGCCAGCAGCTCGTACACAGCTAATACGCAGTATTTT.

This clonotype was counted between two and nine times. The chain carries TRBV6-6 and TRBJ2-4; D may be TRBD1 (5 bases). Matching the DNA end better, TRBJ2-7 makes the J call doubtful. Germline loops: CDR1 MNHNY, CDR2 SVGAGI (reference sequence). The CDR3 is 15 residues long. The CDR3 region has the DNA TGTGCCAGCAGTTACTCTAGTGCAGGGTTTCCCGAGCAGTACTTC. Translated: CASSYSSAGFPEQYF.

Comment on this clonotype: A junction end diverges from the germline sequence, so it may reflect a read error. This chain connects TRBV12-3 or TRBV12-4 to TRBJ2-5, with no clear D. The J call may be in error: the DNA end matches TRBJ2-7 better. The CDR3 has 13 amino acids. The CDR3 is CASSPGQSSEQYF. DNA for the CDR3: TGTGCCAGCAGCCCGGGCCAATCCTCCGAGCAGTACTTC.